These T cell receptor beta chains were read from a single sample in a study of cytomegalovirus exposure and HLA in healthy donors. Produced via immunoSEQ multiplex PCR; TCRdb's table is partial and in-frame only. The table lists about 270,000 clones, roughly 70% of them singletons. The sample taken for sequencing was PBMCs. These receptors were collected from a female donor in good health and CMV-seronegative. Each CDR3 is given with its conserved first and last residue. The order of the fields is J gene, V gene, D gene, clone size, CDR3 length, CDR3 DNA, CDR3 protein. The D gene is left open where the match is weak. Clone size, where shown, is once, few, many, or a class for clones that have expanded.

TRBJ2-7 TRBV7-9 TRBD1 NA 14 TGTTCCAGCAGCTCGTGGACAGGGGGCACCGAGCAGTACTTC CSSSSWTGGTEQYF
TRBJ1-3 TRBV27 NA NA 14 TGTGCCAGCAGTTCCACAGGGCCTGGAAACACCATATATTTT CASSSTGPGNTIYF
TRBJ1-1 TRBV7-9 NA NA 15 TGTGCCAGCAGCTTAGACAGGACCTCGAACACTGAAGCTTTCTTT CASSLDRTSNTEAFF
TRBJ2-5 TRBV7-9 NA NA 16 TGTGCCAGCAGCTTAGGACAGTCCGGTACCCAAGAGACCCAGTACTTC CASSLGQSGTQETQYF
TRBJ2-7 TRBV28 NA once 13 TGTGCCAGCAGAGGGACTTCTCCTTACGAGCAGTACTTC CASRGTSPYEQYF
TRBJ1-1 TRBV5-1 TRBD1 NA 15 TGCGCCAGCAGAAGAAATACAGGGGACGGGACTGAAGCTTTCTTT CASRRNTGDGTEAFF
TRBJ1-5 TRBV10-3 NA NA 15 TGTGCCATCAGTGGTTTGGACAGAAGCAATCAGCCCCAGCATTTT CAISGLDRSNQPQHF
TRBJ2-3 TRBV6-5 NA NA 13 TGTGCCAGCAGTTGGGGAGGCGAAGATACGCAGTATTTT CASSWGGEDTQYF
TRBJ2-7 TRBV5-1 NA NA 13 TGCGCCAGCAGCTTCGGAGGGTTTGGCGAGCAGTACTTC CASSFGGFGEQYF
TRBJ2-7 TRBV28 TRBD2 once 14 TGTGCCAGCAGTGGAGCGGGAGTGATAAACGAGCAGTACTTC CASSGAGVINEQYF
TRBJ1-1 TRBV30 NA NA 13 TGTGCCTGGAGCCACAAACCTAACACTGAAGCTTTCTTT CAWSHKPNTEAFF
TRBJ1-5 TRBV5-1 NA NA 13 TGCGCCAGCAGCTGGGAGTTGGGTCAGCCCCAGCATTTT CASSWELGQPQHF
TRBJ1-5 TRBV15 NA NA 14 TGTGCCACCAGCAGAAACACAGGGCCTCAGCCCCAGCATTTT CATSRNTGPQPQHF
TRBJ2-7 TRBV18 TRBD1 NA 18 TGTGCCAGCTCACCCCGGGGCTTCACTGGGACAGGGACCTACGAGCAGTACTTC CASSPRGFTGTGTYEQYF
TRBJ2-3 TRBV2 NA NA 11 TGTGCCAGCGTTCCACGGTATACGCAGTATTTT CASVPRYTQYF
TRBJ1-5 TRBV18 NA NA 14 TGTGCCAGCTCACCTACGACAGGAGGACAGCCCCAGCATTTT CASSPTTGGQPQHF
TRBJ2-3 TRBV11-3 TRBD2 NA 18 TGTGCCAGCAGCTCCATTACCCAGGGACTAGCAGGCACAGATACGCAGTATTTT CASSSITQGLAGTDTQYF
TRBJ1-2 TRBV27 NA NA 14 TGTGCCAGCAGCCCACAGGGAAGGAGCGGTGGCTACACCTTC CASSPQGRSGGYTF
TRBJ2-1 TRBV11-2 NA few 14 TGTGCCAGCAGCTTTTCCCTAGCCCGAAATGAGCAGTTCTTC CASSFSLARNEQFF
TRBJ1-1 TRBV14 TRBD1 NA 14 TGTGCCAGCAGTAAAACAGGGGGCTTCACTGAAGCTTTCTTT CASSKTGGFTEAFF
TRBJ1-1 TRBV18 NA NA 13 TGTGCCAGCTCACGACAGGCCGACACTGAAGCTTTCTTT CASSRQADTEAFF
TRBJ2-7 TRBV10-1 TRBD2 NA 16 TGCGCCAGCAGTGAAGCGGGGGGACTAAACTACTACGAGCAGTACTTC CASSEAGGLNYYEQYF
TRBJ2-7 TRBV27 NA NA 18 TGTGCCAGCAGTTCCCTATTTAGACAGCCCCTTAGCTCCTACGAGCAGTACTTC CASSSLFRQPLSSYEQYF